This TCR beta chain was retrieved from a study of shared clonotypes between healthy human individuals. This clone has only one observation. Methods used by the authors: Quality scores were absent from the junction-only immunoSEQ sequences, so filtering differed. Method: immunoSEQ multiplex PCR; TCRdb's copy keeps in-frame clones and lacks some. That table supplies the V and J calls and clone size; D and trimming were determined from the DNA. The repertoire holds roughly 2,300,000 clones, with 80% to 95% as singletons. The clonotype comes from a man younger than 30 in good health. Some clones in this sample may be carry-over from other donors' samples. Sequenced material: naive CD4+ T cells from PBMCs. Noted subset: CD45RA+ positively selected.

The CDR3: CAISESIARYEQYF. In nucleotides, the CDR3 is TGTGCCATCAGTGAGTCGATAGCCCGCTACGAGCAGTACTTC. The chain uses TRBV10-3 and TRBJ2-5; D remains unclear. The end of the DNA is better explained by TRBJ2-7, so the J call may be wrong. Germline V lookup: CDR1 ENHRY, CDR2 SYGVKD. The CDR3 has 14 amino acids.